This is a list of T cell receptor beta chains from one sample in a study of blood T cell repertoires in COVID-19. The method was immunoSEQ multiplex PCR; TCRdb's version includes in-frame clones alone and lacks a portion of them. The sample holds 250,000 or so clones; 70% to 90% are singletons and the top ten take less than 2%. Material: PBMCs or T cells enriched from blood (not recorded which). The origin of the receptors is a man in his forties who had recovered from COVID-19. Both conserved end residues are part of each CDR3. D genes are given only for firm matches. Size values are once, few and many counts, or a class for expanded clones, and some rows have none.

TRBV30,NA,TRBJ2-1,NA,TGTGCCTGGAGTGTATCCCCCAACTACAATGAGCAGTTCTTC,CAWSVSPNYNEQFF
TRBV19,TRBD1,TRBJ2-3,NA,TGTGCCAGTAGTACGGGACAGGGGACCACAGATACGCAGTATTTT,CASSTGQGTTDTQYF
TRBV3-1/TRBV3-2,TRBD2,TRBJ2-5,NA,TGTGCCAGCAGCCGAGATAGCGGGGGGACGGAGACCCAGTACTTC,CASSRDSGGTETQYF
TRBV10-3,TRBD2,TRBJ2-3,NA,TGTGCCATCGCCCCCGGGAGGGAGATCACAGATACGCAGTATTTT,CAIAPGREITDTQYF
TRBV5-4,TRBD1,TRBJ2-5,NA,TGTGCCAGCGCGAGGGACAGGGGGCAGGAGACCCAGTACTTC,CASARDRGQETQYF
TRBV9,NA,TRBJ1-2,once,TGTGCCAGCAGCTCCCAGGGAAATGGCTACACCTTC,CASSSQGNGYTF
TRBV20-1,NA,TRBJ1-2,NA,TGCAGTGCTAGTGAGCAGGGATCCCTTGGCTACACCTTC,CSASEQGSLGYTF
TRBV4-1,TRBD1,TRBJ1-1,NA,TGCGCCAGCAGGTTGGGACAGGGGGCACCTGAAGCTTTCTTT,CASRLGQGAPEAFF
TRBV27,NA,TRBJ1-4,NA,TGTGCCAGCAGTTCCATCAATGAAAAACTGTTTTTT,CASSSINEKLFF
TRBV28,TRBD2,TRBJ2-1,NA,TGTGCCAGCAGTGGGGGCGGACTAGCGGGAGTGGTGGGTGAGCAGTTCTTC,CASSGGGLAGVVGEQFF
TRBV5-4,TRBD2,TRBJ2-2,NA,TGTGCCAGCAGTTCTAGCGGGATTTACACCGGGGAGCTGTTTTTT,CASSSSGIYTGELFF
TRBV30,TRBD2,TRBJ2-7,NA,TGTGCCTGGAGTCCTGGGCTAGCGGGAGGCCAATACGAGCAGTACTTC,CAWSPGLAGGQYEQYF
TRBV19,TRBD2,TRBJ2-7,NA,TGTGCCAGTAGTCCCCTGGTGGGGGGGAACTACGAGCAGTACTTC,CASSPLVGGNYEQYF
TRBV20-1,TRBD2,TRBJ2-3,NA,TGCAGTGCTAGTGGGACTAGCGGCACAGATACGCAGTATTTT,CSASGTSGTDTQYF
TRBV20-1,NA,TRBJ2-3,NA,TGCAGTGCTAGTGGATCAAGGGGCGTGACAGATACGCAGTATTTT,CSASGSRGVTDTQYF
TRBV7-9,NA,TRBJ1-1,NA,TGTGCCAGCAGCTTAGCCTTGAACACTGAAGCTTTCTTT,CASSLALNTEAFF
TRBV28,TRBD1,TRBJ1-2,NA,TGTGCCAGCACCTTCGGGGGACAGATGTATGGCTACACCTTC,CASTFGGQMYGYTF
TRBV5-1,TRBD1,TRBJ2-2,NA,TGCGCCAGCAGCTACGGACGACAGGGTCCGATCACCGGGGAGCTGTTTTTT,CASSYGRQGPITGELFF
TRBV6-5,TRBD1,TRBJ2-7,NA,TGTGCCAGCAGTTCACTAGGGACAGGGGGCTTCTACGAGCAGTACTTC,CASSSLGTGGFYEQYF
TRBV29-1,TRBD1,TRBJ1-1,NA,TGCAGCGTCGACAGGGGAGCGAACACTGAAGCTTTCTTT,CSVDRGANTEAFF
TRBV5-1,TRBD2,TRBJ2-1,NA,TGCGCCAGCAGCTTGGGGGAAGCGGGAGCTGGGTCCTACAATGAGCAGTTCTTC,CASSLGEAGAGSYNEQFF
TRBV18,NA,TRBJ1-3,NA,TGTGCCAGCTCGCCCAGGGGTCCAGGAAACACCATATATTTT,CASSPRGPGNTIYF
TRBV5-6,NA,TRBJ2-1,NA,TGTGCCAGCAGCCCACTGACAGGCCGAGGTAGCTTTTTCTTC,CASSPLTGRGSFFF
TRBV4-3,TRBD2,TRBJ2-1,NA,TGCGCCAGCAGCCATATCCGACTAGCGGGGGATGAGCAGTTCTTC,CASSHIRLAGDEQFF
TRBV28,NA,TRBJ1-5,NA,TGTGCCAGCAGTCTCACTCTCCCGGGACTTAATCAGCCCCAGCATTTT,CASSLTLPGLNQPQHF
TRBV5-5,TRBD2,TRBJ2-1,once,TGTGCCAGCAGCCTAATAGCGGGAGATGGATATGAGCAGTTCTTC,CASSLIAGDGYEQFF
TRBV30,TRBD1,TRBJ2-1,NA,TGTGCCTTATGGAAGGGGGCGGATGAGCAGTTCTTC,CALWKGADEQFF
TRBV27,TRBD2,TRBJ2-7,NA,TGTGCCAGCAGTTTAAGACTAGCCGCCTACGAGCAGTACTTC,CASSLRLAAYEQYF
TRBV19,NA,TRBJ1-5,NA,TGTGCCAGTAGCAGGGGCACCAAGGAGCCCCAGCATTTT,CASSRGTKEPQHF
TRBV29-1,NA,TRBJ2-1,NA,TGCAGCGTCACTCAATTTGTAAGGTCGGGGGATCCCTACAATGAGCAGTTCTTC,CSVTQFVRSGDPYNEQFF
TRBV7-2,NA,TRBJ1-1,once,TGTGCCAGCAGCTTATACAGTGGACAGAACACTGAAGCTTTCTTT,CASSLYSGQNTEAFF
TRBV10-3,TRBD2,TRBJ2-1,NA,TGTGCCATCAGCGAGGATCGACTAGCGGGCGATGAGCAGTTCTTC,CAISEDRLAGDEQFF
TRBV9,TRBD1,TRBJ1-4,NA,TGTGCCAGCAGCCCTTTCAGGGGGCATGAAAAACTGTTTTTT,CASSPFRGHEKLFF
TRBV28,TRBD2,TRBJ2-1,NA,TGTGCCAGCAGTTTTACCAGCGGGAGATCCTACAATGAGCAGTTCTTC,CASSFTSGRSYNEQFF
TRBV5-6,TRBD2,TRBJ2-5,NA,TGTGCCAGCAGCCTCGGGACTAGCGGGAGGGAAAAGGAGGAGACCCAGTACTTC,CASSLGTSGREKEETQYF
TRBV5-4,NA,TRBJ2-5,NA,TGTGCCAGCAGCTTGGAAGGGGCTCTCCAAGAGACCCAGTACTTC,CASSLEGALQETQYF
TRBV27,TRBD1,TRBJ1-6,NA,TGTGCCAGCAGACACAGAAGGGACAGTTCACCCCTCCACTTT,CASRHRRDSSPLHF
TRBV24-1,TRBD1,TRBJ2-1,few,TGTGCCACCAGTGATTTTGGGCAGGGGGCGTTTGAGCAGTTCTTC,CATSDFGQGAFEQFF
TRBV14,NA,TRBJ2-1,once,TGTGCCAGCAGCCAAACAGGATTCTACAATGAGCAGTTCTTC,CASSQTGFYNEQFF
TRBV9,NA,TRBJ2-7,NA,TGTGCCAGCAGCGTAGCGTACGAGCAGTACTTC,CASSVAYEQYF
TRBV27,NA,TRBJ1-4,few,TGTGCCAGCAGTGCCCAGGGAACAGCATACGAAAAACTGTTTTTT,CASSAQGTAYEKLFF
TRBV7-2,TRBD2,TRBJ2-3,NA,TGTGCCAGCAGCTCTAGCCGACTAGCGGTCAGCTCCGATACGCAGTATTTT,CASSSSRLAVSSDTQYF
TRBV27,NA,TRBJ2-5,NA,TGTGCCAGCAGTTCTAGCCCAACCCAAGAGACCCAGTACTTC,CASSSSPTQETQYF
TRBV20-1,NA,TRBJ2-5,once,TGCAGTGCATCAGGGAAGGAGACCCAGTACTTC,CSASGKETQYF
TRBV27,NA,TRBJ2-2,NA,TGTGCCAGCAGTTCCTCCCTTGGGGGCCTCGACACCGGGGAGCTGTTTTTT,CASSSSLGGLDTGELFF
TRBV25-1,TRBD1,TRBJ1-2,NA,TGTGCCAGCGATCCGGGACAGGGATTAGGCTATGGCTACACCTTC,CASDPGQGLGYGYTF
TRBV5-4,TRBD2,TRBJ2-1,NA,TGTGCCAGCAGCCCCCTAAGTAGCGGGGCGGATGAGCAGTTCTTC,CASSPLSSGADEQFF
TRBV27,TRBD1,TRBJ1-2,NA,TGTGCCAGCAGTTCCTCACAGGGGGCGCGAGGTGGCTACACCTTC,CASSSSQGARGGYTF
TRBV9,TRBD2,TRBJ2-1,few,TGTGCCAGCAGCGTAGTTCCTAGCGGGGGGACCAATGAGCAGTTCTTC,CASSVVPSGGTNEQFF
TRBV6-5,NA,TRBJ2-1,NA,TGTGCCAGCACCCCTGGGCCCCAATACAATGAGCAGTTCTTC,CASTPGPQYNEQFF
TRBV25-1,TRBD2,TRBJ2-7,NA,TGTGCCAGCAGTCCCGCTAGCGGGAGACACTACGAGCAGTACTTC,CASSPASGRHYEQYF
TRBV18,TRBD1,TRBJ2-5,NA,TGTGCCAGCTCATTTACCGGGACAGGGGTTGCCGAGACCCAGTACTTC,CASSFTGTGVAETQYF
TRBV19,TRBD2,TRBJ2-5,few,TGTGCCAGTAGTCTAGGGACTAGCCCGGAGACCCAGTACTTC,CASSLGTSPETQYF
TRBV14,NA,TRBJ2-3,NA,TGTGCCAGCAGCCTCAATACCGGAGATACGCAGTATTTT,CASSLNTGDTQYF
TRBV5-1,NA,TRBJ1-5,NA,TGCGCCAGCAGCTTTTGGCCGAATAGCAATCAGCCCCAGCATTTT,CASSFWPNSNQPQHF